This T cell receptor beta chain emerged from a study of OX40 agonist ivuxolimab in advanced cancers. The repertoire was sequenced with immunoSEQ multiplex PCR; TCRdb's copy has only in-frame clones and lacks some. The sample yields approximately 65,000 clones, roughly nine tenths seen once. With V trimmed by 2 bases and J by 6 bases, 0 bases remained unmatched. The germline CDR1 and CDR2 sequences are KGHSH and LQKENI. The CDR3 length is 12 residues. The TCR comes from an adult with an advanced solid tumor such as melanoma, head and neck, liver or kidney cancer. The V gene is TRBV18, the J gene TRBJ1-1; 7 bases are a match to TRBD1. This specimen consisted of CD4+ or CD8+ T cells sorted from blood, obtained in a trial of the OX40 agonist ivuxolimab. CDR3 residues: CASSPGTAEAFF. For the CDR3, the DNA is TGTGCCAGCTCACCAGGGACAGCTGAAGCTTTCTTT.